The source of this TCR beta chain is a study of blood T cell repertoires in COVID-19. Study overall: From T cells, B-cell-depleted T cells, or PBMCs came the material, which was cDNA or gDNA.

Living in 24 US areas, the participants were between roughly 18 and 90 years of age. Profiled with immunoSEQ multiplex PCR; TCRdb holds only in-frame clones, not every one. Altogether over 150,000 clones are present, roughly 82% being singletons, with the ten largest covering 12%. Germline V lookup: CDR1 MNHNS, CDR2 SASEGT. With 1 base clipped from V and 4 bases from J, the junction kept 5 bases outside the gene matches. The CDR3 has 15 residues. This clone was seen a few times. The TCR sequence derives from a man aged 40-49 years who had recovered from COVID-19. The rearrangement joins TRBV6-1 to TRBJ2-7; 9 bases fit TRBD2. The sequenced sample consisted of PBMCs or T cells enriched from blood (not recorded which). The CDR3 nucleotides are TGTGCCAGCAGTGAAGGTGGTAGCGGGAGTTACGAGCAGTACGTC. Translating gives CASSEGGSGSYEQYV.